The 23 T cell receptor beta chains presented below share a single source sample, sequenced in a study of beta chain features in type 1 diabetes. Isolated RNA was reverse transcribed in full, so expressed TCRB transcripts were sequenced. Profiled with immunoSEQ multiplex PCR; TCRdb holds only in-frame clones, not every one. Counted here are approximately 140,000 clones, approximately 9.8% occurring once; the ten biggest clones make up 0.5% to 0.65%. Sequenced: central memory CD4+ T cells from blood. These receptors came from a woman aged 35 to 49 in good health.

This clone occurred a few times. The chain combines TRBV19 with TRBJ1-2; TRBD1 might be the D (5 bases). Per the germline V gene, CDR1 is LNHDA and CDR2 is SQIVND (reference sequence). The CDR3 runs to 16 residues. Trimming removed 3 bases at V and 5 bases at J, with 19 bases between. This CDR3 reads CASSIVRQSTGYGYTF. The CDR3 nucleotides are TGTGCCAGTAGTATCGTTAGGCAGTCTACAGGTTATGGCTACACCTTC.

The rearrangement uses TRBV7-2 and TRBJ1-5; 7 nucleotides match TRBD1. This CDR3 comprises 14 residues. The junction had 2 bases not matched to a gene; V was cut back by 1 base and J by 5 bases. The V gene's germline CDR1 is SGHTA and CDR2 FQGNSA. The CDR3: CASSLGQGHQPQHF. In DNA, the CDR3 is TGTGCCAGCAGCTTAGGACAGGGTCATCAGCCCCAGCATTTT.

This clone was counted a few times. V usage is TRBV29-1 and J usage is TRBJ2-1, with TRBD1 as a possible D gene (6 bases). The CDR3 consists of 13 residues. Germline V gene sequence: CDR1 SQVTM, CDR2 ANQGSEA. Trimming removed 0 bases from V and 5 bases from J, with 8 bases in between. The CDR3 DNA sequence: TGCAGCGTTGAAGATCACAGGGACAATGAGCAGTTCTTC. It encodes CSVEDHRDNEQFF.

A few counts support this clone. The chain carries TRBV10-3 and TRBJ2-3, with a weak D call TRBD2 (7 bases). CDR1 ENHRY and CDR2 SYGVKD come from the germline V gene. V shed 9 bases and J shed 0 bases, with 16 bases lying between them. There are 15 residues in the CDR3. DNA of the CDR3: TGTGCCATGCAAGAGGGGGGGGCCAGCACAGATACGCAGTATTTT. As protein: CAMQEGGASTDTQYF.

This clone was seen a few times. This chain connects TRBV21-1 to TRBJ2-4; TRBD1, as called in the table, went unchecked against the DNA. TRBV21-1 is deemed a pseudogene. The CDR3 loop spans 16 amino acids. CDR3 region: CASSKVVRGQTNIQYF. In DNA, the CDR3 is TGTGCCAGCAGCAAAGTGGTGAGGGGACAGACAAACATTCAGTACTTC.

The chain employs TRBV5-1 and TRBJ2-1, with TRBD2 matching 8 bases. There are 14 residues in the CDR3. Germline CDR1 is SGHRS and CDR2 is YFSETQ. V trimming: 3 bases; J trimming: 10 bases; junction bases outside the gene matches: 9. The CDR3: CASSSVPPGGEQFF. CDR3 in DNA: TGCGCCAGCAGCTCGGTTCCTCCGGGAGGGGAGCAGTTCTTC.

This rearrangement joins TRBV11-2 to TRBJ1-1, with a possible D match to TRBD1 (6 bases). The CDR3 covers 13 residues. V lost 4 bases and J lost 1, with 7 bases in between. Germline CDR1 and CDR2: SGHAT and FQNNGV. CDR3: CASSSDRNTEAFF. CDR3 in DNA: TGTGCCAGCAGCTCGGACAGGAACACTGAAGCTTTCTTT.

This clone was counted between two and nine times. The rearrangement uses TRBV27 and TRBJ2-2; 11 nucleotides align to TRBD1. The V gene end was trimmed by 5 bases and the J gene end by 4 bases; junction bases not matched to a gene: 15. The CDR3 has 19 amino acids. Germline CDR1 MNHEY, CDR2 SMNVEV (reference sequence). CDR3 nucleotide sequence: TGTGCCAGCAGTCCACACCCCATCCCCGGGACAGGGGGCACCGGGGAGCTGTTTTTT. Translated: CASSPHPIPGTGGTGELFF.

This clone was observed a handful of times. The V and J genes are TRBV11-2 and TRBJ1-1; D uncertain. V was trimmed by 3 bases and J by 6 bases, leaving 11 bases between them. CDR1 is SGHAT and CDR2 is FQNNGV in the germline V gene. The CDR3 length is 13 residues. The CDR3 is CASSFGVMAEAFF. For the CDR3, the DNA is TGTGCCAGCAGCTTCGGGGTGATGGCTGAAGCTTTCTTT.

In its sample, this clone was seen a few times. The chain has TRBV5-1 and TRBJ1-2; the match to TRBD1 covers 9 bases. CDR1 SGHRS and CDR2 YFSETQ come from the germline V gene. This CDR3 is 15 amino acids long. V trimming: 4 bases; J trimming: 6 bases; junction bases outside the gene matches: 10. This CDR3 is CASSERTGVKNGYTF. The DNA of the CDR3 is TGCGCCAGCAGCGAGCGGACAGGGGTCAAGAATGGCTACACCTTC.

This clone was found a few times. The rearrangement links TRBV29-1 to TRBJ2-3, with 7 nucleotides matching TRBD1. The CDR3 has 14 amino acids. After removal of 5 bases from V and 1 base from J, the junction contained 6 bases not matched to a gene. Germline lookup yields CDR1 SQVTM and CDR2 ANQGSEA. The CDR3 sequence is CSVRGRVGTDTQYF. In DNA, the CDR3 is TGCAGCGTTAGGGGGCGTGTGGGCACAGATACGCAGTATTTT.

This clone was observed a handful of times. The rearrangement uses TRBV4-3 and TRBJ2-6; D is perhaps TRBD2 (7 bases). Germline V gene lookup returns CDR1 LGHNA and CDR2 YSLEER. The V end lost 0 bases, the J end lost 0 bases, and 9 bases lay between the germline ends. This CDR3 is 17 amino acids long. In DNA form, the CDR3 reads TGCGCCAGCAGCCAAGAAGGGGGGGCCTCTGGGGCCAACGTCCTGACTTTC. Its protein product is CASSQEGGASGANVLTF.

CDR3 region: CASSSQVGGPGANVLTF. CDR3 nucleotides: TGTGCCAGCAGCTCCCAAGTAGGAGGGCCTGGGGCCAACGTCCTGACTTTC. This chain uses TRBV7-6 with TRBJ2-6; D may be TRBD2 (6 bases). CDR1 is SGHVS, CDR2 FNYEAQ, per germline. The V and J ends lost 4 bases and 2 bases respectively, with 15 bases between them. CDR3 length equals 17 residues.

The rearrangement links TRBV7-2 to TRBJ1-1; D may be TRBD1 (5 bases). Trimming pared 1 base from V and 4 bases from J, leaving 13 bases between. The CDR3 contains 15 residues. From germline, CDR1 is SGHTA and CDR2 FQGNSA. CDR3 sequence: CASSLGTGWGTEAFF. The CDR3 DNA is TGTGCCAGCAGCTTAGGTACAGGATGGGGCACTGAAGCTTTCTTT.

This clone has only a few counts. The chain uses TRBV7-2 and TRBJ2-2; TRBD2 matches 15 bases. CDR1 SGHTA and CDR2 FQGNSA come from the germline V gene. The CDR3 is made up of 18 amino acids. The junction had 10 bases not matched to a gene; V was cut back by 5 bases and J by 6 bases. Here the CDR3 reads CASSAGTSGGSRAGELFF. The CDR3 region has the DNA TGTGCCAGCAGCGCCGGGACTAGCGGGGGGAGTCGAGCCGGGGAGCTGTTTTTT.

The rearrangement joins TRBV18 to TRBJ2-2; TRBD2 matches 7 bases. The CDR3 runs to 15 residues. Germline assignment: CDR1 KGHSH and CDR2 LQKENI. V trimming: 3 bases; J trimming: 6 bases; junction bases outside the gene matches: 7. The CDR3 region has the DNA TGTGCCAGCTCACCGACTAGCCGGGGGGCCGGGGAGCTGTTTTTT. Translated: CASSPTSRGAGELFF.

In this sample, this clone turned up a few times. The chain couples TRBV12-5 to TRBJ1-5, with TRBD1 identical over 10 bases. Germline trimming cut 4 bases from V and 5 bases from J; bases unmatched to any gene: 5. The germline CDR1 and CDR2 sequences are LGHNT and FRNRAP. This CDR3 spans 15 amino acids. The CDR3 DNA reads TGTGCTAGTGGTTGGGGACAGGGGCGGTATCAGCCCCAGCATTTT. This translates into CASGWGQGRYQPQHF.

The rearrangement links TRBV4-3 to TRBJ2-5; TRBD2 aligns across 12 bases. The CDR3 covers 16 residues. Losses at the gene ends were 4 bases for V and 2 bases for J; bases not matched to a gene: 5. CDR1 is LGHNA and CDR2 is YSLEER in the germline V gene. The CDR3 spells CASSRTSGGPQETQYF. In DNA form, the CDR3 reads TGCGCCAGCAGCCGTACTAGCGGGGGGCCACAAGAGACCCAGTACTTC.

In its sample, this clone was seen a few times. This chain links TRBV10-3 with TRBJ2-2; 8 nucleotides match TRBD1. CDR1 and CDR2 (germline): ENHRY, SYGVKD. Unmatched junction bases numbered 3, after V lost 8 bases and J lost 1 base. This CDR3 has 14 residues. The CDR3 loop is CAIPGTGNTGELFF. CDR3 bases: TGTGCCATCCCCGGGACAGGGAACACCGGGGAGCTGTTTTTT.

The table lists this clone with a few counts. The chain has TRBV4-2 and TRBJ2-5; 10 nucleotides agree with TRBD2. The DNA end lines up better with TRBJ2-7; the J call may be wrong. The CDR3 covers 16 residues. The germline V gene encodes CDR1 LGHNA and CDR2 YNFKEQ. The CDR3 reads CASSQDPSGGTYEQYF. The CDR3 nucleotides read TGTGCCAGCAGCCAAGACCCTAGCGGGGGTACCTACGAGCAGTACTTC.

The chain joins TRBV5-6 to TRBJ2-3; possible D gene TRBD2, 7 bases. The CDR3 has 16 residues. Looked up from germline, CDR1 is SGHDT and CDR2 is YYEEEE. The V end was cut by 0 bases, the J end by 9 bases, with 20 bases between. For the CDR3, the DNA is TGTGCCAGCAGCTTGGTACAGACGGGGGGCCTCCGAACGCAGTATTTT. It codes for CASSLVQTGGLRTQYF.

The rearrangement links TRBV30 to TRBJ1-2; 8 nucleotides agree with TRBD1. The CDR3 has 13 residues. Germline-derived CDR1 and CDR2 are GTSNPN and SVGIG (reference sequence). V dropped 5 bases and J dropped 7; count of bases not matched to a gene: 9. CDR3 loop: CAWDGRGTGGYTF. The DNA of the CDR3 is TGTGCCTGGGATGGGCGGGGGACAGGTGGCTACACCTTC.

The CDR3 spells CASSGPQVPHEQFF. The CDR3 bases are TGTGCCAGCAGCGGACCACAGGTTCCCCATGAGCAGTTCTTC. V and J are TRBV7-2 and TRBJ2-1; D is perhaps TRBD1 (5 bases). Trimming took 5 bases from V and 8 from J, leaving 16 bases between them. Germline values: CDR1 SGHTA, CDR2 FQGNSA. The CDR3 consists of 14 residues.